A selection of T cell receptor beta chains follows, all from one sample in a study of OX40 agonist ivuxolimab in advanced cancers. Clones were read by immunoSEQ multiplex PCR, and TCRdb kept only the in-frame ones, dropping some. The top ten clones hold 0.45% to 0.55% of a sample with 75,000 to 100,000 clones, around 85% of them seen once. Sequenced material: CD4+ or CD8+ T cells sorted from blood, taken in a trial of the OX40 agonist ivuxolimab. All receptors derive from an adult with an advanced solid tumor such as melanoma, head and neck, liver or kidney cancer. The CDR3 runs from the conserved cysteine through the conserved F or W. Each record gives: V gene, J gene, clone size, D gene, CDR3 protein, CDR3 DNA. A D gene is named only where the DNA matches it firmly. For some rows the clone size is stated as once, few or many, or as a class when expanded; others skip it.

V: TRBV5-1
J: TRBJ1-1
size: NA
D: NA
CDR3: CASSLSGGDTEAFF
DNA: TGCGCCAGCAGCTTGAGCGGGGGGGACACTGAAGCTTTCTTT

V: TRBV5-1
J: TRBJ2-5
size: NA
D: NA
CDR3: CASSSMGKETQYF
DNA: TGCGCCAGCAGCTCGATGGGGAAAGAGACCCAGTACTTC

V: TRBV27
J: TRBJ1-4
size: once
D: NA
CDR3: CASRTNEKLFF
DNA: TGTGCCAGCAGAACGAATGAAAAACTGTTTTTT

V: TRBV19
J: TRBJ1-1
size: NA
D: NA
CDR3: CASSPRRGNTEAFF
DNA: TGTGCCAGTAGTCCCCGAAGGGGGAACACTGAAGCTTTCTTT

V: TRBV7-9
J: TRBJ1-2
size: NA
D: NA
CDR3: CASSLVIGGTHGYTF
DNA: TGTGCCAGCAGCTTAGTAATAGGAGGGACGCACGGCTACACCTTC

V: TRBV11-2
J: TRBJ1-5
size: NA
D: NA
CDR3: CASSLFSNQPQHF
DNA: TGTGCCAGCAGCTTATTTAGCAATCAGCCCCAGCATTTT

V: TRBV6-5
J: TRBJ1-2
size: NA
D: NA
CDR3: CASRLGITTMFGYTF
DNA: TGTGCCAGCAGACTGGGGATCACCACTATGTTTGGCTACACCTTC

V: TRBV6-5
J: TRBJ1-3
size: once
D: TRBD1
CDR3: CASISPGGSGNTIYF
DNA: TGTGCCAGCATCTCCCCAGGGGGATCTGGAAACACCATATATTTT

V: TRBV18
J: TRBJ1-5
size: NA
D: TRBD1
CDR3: CASSSGTGGSQPQHF
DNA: TGTGCCAGCTCTTCCGGGACAGGGGGGAGTCAGCCCCAGCATTTT

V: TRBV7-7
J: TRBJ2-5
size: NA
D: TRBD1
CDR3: CASSTGTGYETQYF
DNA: TGTGCCAGCAGCACCGGGACAGGGTACGAGACCCAGTACTTC

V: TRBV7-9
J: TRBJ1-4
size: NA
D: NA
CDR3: CASSLVGANEKLFF
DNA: TGTGCCAGCAGCTTGGTCGGGGCTAATGAAAAACTGTTTTTT

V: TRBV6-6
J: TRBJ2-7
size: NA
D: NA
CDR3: CASSWSVDEQYF
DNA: TGTGCCAGCAGTTGGTCAGTGGACGAGCAGTACTTC

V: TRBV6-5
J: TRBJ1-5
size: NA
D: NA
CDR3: CASSYTTGYQPQHF
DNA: TGTGCCAGCAGTTACACCACAGGGTATCAGCCCCAGCATTTT

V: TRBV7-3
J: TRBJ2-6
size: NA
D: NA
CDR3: CAGSLTPLVGGSSGANVLTF
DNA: TGTGCCGGCAGCTTAACCCCCCTAGTGGGGGGAAGCTCTGGGGCCAACGTCCTGACTTTC

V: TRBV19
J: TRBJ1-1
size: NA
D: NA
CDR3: CASSDRPNTEAFF
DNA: TGTGCCAGTAGCGACAGACCGAACACTGAAGCTTTCTTT

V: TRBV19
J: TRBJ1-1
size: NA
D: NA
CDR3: CASLGTPGGTEAFF
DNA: TGTGCCAGTCTCGGGACCCCGGGGGGCACTGAAGCTTTCTTT

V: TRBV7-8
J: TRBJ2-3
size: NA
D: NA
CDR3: CASSQSGYRTDTQYF
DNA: TGTGCCAGCAGCCAATCAGGGTACCGCACAGATACGCAGTATTTT

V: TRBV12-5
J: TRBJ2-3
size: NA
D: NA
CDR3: CASGLDSITQYF
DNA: TGTGCTAGTGGTTTGGACAGTATAACGCAGTATTTT

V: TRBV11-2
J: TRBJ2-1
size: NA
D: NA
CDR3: CASSRLVGVDNEQFF
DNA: TGTGCCAGCAGCCGGCTAGTGGGAGTAGACAATGAGCAGTTCTTC

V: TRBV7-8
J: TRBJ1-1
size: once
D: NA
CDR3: CASSSYKGSTEAFF
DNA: TGTGCCAGCAGCTCATATAAGGGAAGCACTGAAGCTTTCTTT

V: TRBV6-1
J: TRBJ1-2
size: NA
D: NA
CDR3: CASSEGNSGDSGYTF
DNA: TGTGCCAGCAGTGAAGGGAATTCGGGGGATTCGGGCTACACCTTC

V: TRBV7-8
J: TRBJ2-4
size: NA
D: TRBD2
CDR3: CASSWGRGLAKNIQYF
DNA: TGTGCCAGCAGCTGGGGGAGGGGCCTAGCCAAAAACATTCAGTACTTC

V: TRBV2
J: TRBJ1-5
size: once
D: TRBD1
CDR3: CASSDGTGGNQPQHF
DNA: TGTGCCAGCAGTGACGGAACAGGGGGCAATCAGCCCCAGCATTTT

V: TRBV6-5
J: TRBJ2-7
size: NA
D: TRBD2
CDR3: CASSYGTSGPTYEQYF
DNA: TGTGCCAGCAGTTACGGGACTAGTGGGCCTACCTACGAGCAGTACTTC

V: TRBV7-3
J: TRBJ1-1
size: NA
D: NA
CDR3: CASSPTAVNTEAFF
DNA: TGTGCCAGCAGCCCCACCGCGGTGAACACTGAAGCTTTCTTT

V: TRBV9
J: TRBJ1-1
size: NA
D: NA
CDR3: CASSATGGGVTEAFF
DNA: TGTGCCAGCAGCGCAACGGGGGGAGGAGTGACTGAAGCTTTCTTT

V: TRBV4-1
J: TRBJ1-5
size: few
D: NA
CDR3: CASSQGAFLGNQPQHF
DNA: TGCGCCAGCAGCCAAGGGGCGTTCTTGGGCAATCAGCCCCAGCATTTT

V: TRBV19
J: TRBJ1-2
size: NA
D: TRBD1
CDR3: CASSPRGQNPSFYGYTF
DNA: TGTGCCAGTAGTCCGCGGGGACAGAACCCATCTTTCTATGGCTACACCTTC

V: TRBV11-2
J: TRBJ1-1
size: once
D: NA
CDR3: CASSFGILGSEAFF
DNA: TGTGCCAGCAGCTTCGGGATATTAGGCAGTGAAGCTTTCTTT

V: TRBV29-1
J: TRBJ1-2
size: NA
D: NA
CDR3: CSVGAGDYGYTF
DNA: TGCAGCGTTGGGGCAGGGGACTATGGCTACACCTTC

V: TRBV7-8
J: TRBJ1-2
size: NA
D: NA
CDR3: CASSLDRARDGYTF
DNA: TGTGCCAGCAGCTTAGACAGGGCGAGAGATGGCTACACCTTC

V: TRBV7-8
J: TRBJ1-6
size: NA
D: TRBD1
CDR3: CASSSLDRQDSPLHF
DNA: TGTGCCAGCAGCTCCCTGGACAGGCAAGATTCACCCCTCCACTTT

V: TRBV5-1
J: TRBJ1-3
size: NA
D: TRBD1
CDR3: CASSLVQGAGNTIYF
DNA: TGCGCCAGCAGCTTGGTCCAGGGGGCTGGAAACACCATATATTTT

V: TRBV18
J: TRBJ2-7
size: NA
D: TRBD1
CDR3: CASSPGTGNEQYF
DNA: TGTGCCAGCTCACCCGGGACAGGGAACGAGCAGTACTTC

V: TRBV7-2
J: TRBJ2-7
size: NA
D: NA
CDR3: CASSSGRGASYEQYF
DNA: TGTGCCAGCAGCTCTGGGCGCGGGGCCTCCTACGAGCAGTACTTC

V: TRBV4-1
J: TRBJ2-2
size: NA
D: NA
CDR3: CASSQDQGSAGELFF
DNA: TGCGCCAGCAGCCAAGATCAAGGGTCAGCCGGGGAGCTGTTTTTT

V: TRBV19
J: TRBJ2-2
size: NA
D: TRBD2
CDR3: CASTGGGPSRNTGELFF
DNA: TGTGCCAGTACCGGCGGGGGGCCTTCAAGGAACACCGGGGAGCTGTTTTTT

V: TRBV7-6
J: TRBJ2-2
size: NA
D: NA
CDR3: CAGRSQSGAGELFF
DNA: TGTGCCGGAAGGTCCCAGTCCGGCGCCGGGGAGCTGTTTTTT

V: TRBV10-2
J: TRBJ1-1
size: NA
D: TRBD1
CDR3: CASRGQTFNTEAFF
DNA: TGCGCCAGCAGGGGACAGACTTTCAACACTGAAGCTTTCTTT